This TCR beta chain was found in a study of T cell responses to AZD1222 COVID-19 vaccine. After removal of 1 base from V and 3 bases from J, the junction contained 8 bases not matched to a gene. The CDR3 runs to 16 residues. Germline loops: CDR1 MGHRA, CDR2 YSYEKL. Profiled with immunoSEQ multiplex PCR; TCRdb holds only in-frame clones, not every one. Found here are about 150,000 clones, around 89% of them singletons; the top ten hold under 3.5%. Concerning this clone itself: Its cognate antigen is unknown.

General observations from the study: At baseline, seropositivity was found in only 6 or 7 AZD1222 recipients. There were vaccine-associated CD4 TCRs across spike, dominant at 160-218 and 743-854. Donor demographics were predominantly white British with a female majority; clonal diversity may be underestimated.

Sequencing was performed on peripheral blood, taken on day 0 of MenACWY control vaccination. The receptor comes from an adult in good health. The rearrangement joins TRBV4-1 to TRBJ2-7; 8 nucleotides match TRBD2. The CDR3: CASSQGSAGGYYEQYF. The CDR3 DNA is TGCGCCAGCAGCCAAGGGTCGGCGGGAGGTTACTACGAGCAGTACTTC.